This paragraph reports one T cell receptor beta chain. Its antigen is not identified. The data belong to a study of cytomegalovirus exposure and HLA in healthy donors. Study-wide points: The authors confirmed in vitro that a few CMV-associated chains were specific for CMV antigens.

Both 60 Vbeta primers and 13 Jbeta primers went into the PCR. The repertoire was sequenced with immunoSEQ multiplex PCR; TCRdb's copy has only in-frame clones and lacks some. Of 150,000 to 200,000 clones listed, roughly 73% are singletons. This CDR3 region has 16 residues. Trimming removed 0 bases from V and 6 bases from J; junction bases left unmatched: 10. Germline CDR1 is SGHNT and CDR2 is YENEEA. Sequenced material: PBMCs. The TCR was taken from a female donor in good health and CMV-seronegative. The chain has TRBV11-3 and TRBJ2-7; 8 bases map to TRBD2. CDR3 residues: CASSLDGRGGDREQYF. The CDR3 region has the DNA TGTGCCAGCAGCTTAGACGGACGGGGGGGGGACCGCGAGCAGTACTTC. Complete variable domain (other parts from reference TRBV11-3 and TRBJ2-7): EAGVVQSPRYKIIEKKQPVAFWCNPISGHNTLYWYLQNLGQGPELLIRYENEEAVDDSQLPKDRFSAERLKGVDSTLKIQPAELGDSAVYLCASSLDGRGGDREQYFGPGTRLTVT.